This TCR beta chain appears in the sequencing data of a study of Graves' ophthalmopathy and Graves' hyperthyroidism. This clonotype was counted between two and nine times. Looked up from germline, CDR1 is MNHEY and CDR2 is SVGAGI. The CDR3 length is 15 residues. Germline trimming cut 5 bases from V and 4 bases from J; bases unmatched to any gene: 10. The TCR beta CDR3 regions underwent amplification from RNA transcripts. Second-round multiplex PCR came after a first-round RT-PCR that employed HTBI primers. TCRdb reprocessed the multiplex PCR reads via MiXCR and lists one record per CDR3 protein. The data show 650,000 to 900,000 distinct CDR3 sequences, roughly two fifths seen once.

Source material: peripheral blood. The receptor's source is an adult man with Graves' ophthalmopathy. The J gene is TRBJ2-7, the V gene TRBV6-5; TRBD1 aligns across 8 bases. CDR3 in DNA: TGTGCCAGCAGTGGTGGACAGGGAGAAAGTTACGAGCAGTACTTC. Translated: CASSGGQGESYEQYF.